These 18 T cell receptor beta chains were all obtained from the same sample, sequenced in a study of cytomegalovirus exposure and HLA in healthy donors. Repertoires were generated with immunoSEQ multiplex PCR, while TCRdb's copy carries only in-frame clones and drops some. The table has around 140,000 clones, 89% seen once. The sequenced sample consisted of PBMCs. Receptors originate from a woman in her late teens or twenties in good health and CMV-seronegative.

The chain recombines TRBV5-5 with TRBJ2-7, with 9 bases lining up with TRBD1. The V segment lost 0 bases and the J segment 4 bases; nucleotides outside the gene matches: 8. The CDR3 runs to 16 residues. From germline, CDR1 is SGHKS and CDR2 YYEKEE (reference sequence). This CDR3 is CASSLAPGQGGYEQYF. The CDR3 DNA sequence: TGTGCCAGCAGCTTGGCTCCGGGACAGGGAGGGTACGAGCAGTACTTC.

The V and J genes are TRBV7-9 and TRBJ2-1; D uncertain. Trimming left V 0 bases short and J 0 bases short, with 12 bases between. This CDR3 region has 17 residues. CDR1 is SEHNR and CDR2 is FQNEAQ in the germline V gene (reference sequence). The CDR3 here is CASSLAPRSYSYNEQFF. CDR3 nucleotide sequence: TGTGCCAGCAGCTTAGCTCCGAGATCTTACTCCTACAATGAGCAGTTCTTC.

This sequence joins TRBV27 and TRBJ2-5; 12 bases are shared with TRBD2. CDR3 length: 15 residues. The germline gives CDR1 MNHEY, CDR2 SMNVEV (reference sequence). The J segment lost 3 bases and the V segment lost 5 bases, leaving 4 bases of the junction unmatched. The CDR3 spells CASSERLAGEETQYF. The CDR3, as DNA: TGTGCCAGCAGTGAGAGACTAGCGGGGGAAGAGACCCAGTACTTC.

The chain combines TRBV6-1 with TRBJ2-1; D might be TRBD1 (5 bases). This CDR3 has 16 amino acids. Germline CDR1 is MNHNS and CDR2 is SASEGT. Trimming removed 0 bases at V and 7 bases at J, with 16 bases between. CDR3 protein: CASSEARMTVLNEQFF. DNA for the CDR3: TGTGCCAGCAGTGAAGCCAGGATGACAGTACTTAATGAGCAGTTCTTC.

The chain is built from TRBV18 and TRBJ1-1; 7 bases align to TRBD1. J gave up 2 bases and V 4 bases, and 7 bases lay outside the gene matches. Per germline, CDR1 KGHSH and CDR2 LQKENI. This CDR3 spans 15 amino acids. The CDR3 reads CASSRSGTVNTEAFF. Here the CDR3 DNA reads TGTGCCAGCTCACGGTCCGGGACAGTAAACACTGAAGCTTTCTTT.

The V call is TRBV11-3, the J call TRBJ2-3; the match to TRBD2 covers 7 bases. The CDR3 spans 15 residues. Germline lookup yields CDR1 SGHNT and CDR2 YENEEA. Unmatched junction bases numbered 7, after V lost 2 bases and J lost 5 bases. CDR3 sequence: CASSLTGGSGDTQYF. CDR3 DNA: TGTGCCAGCAGCTTAACGGGGGGATCGGGAGATACGCAGTATTTT.

The rearrangement uses TRBV18 and TRBJ2-3, with D possibly TRBD2 on 5 matching bases. V gave up 8 bases and J gave up 9 bases, with 15 bases separating them. This CDR3 has 12 residues. CDR1 is KGHSH, CDR2 LQKENI, per germline. CDR3 nucleotides: TGTGCCAGCGCATGGGAGAGAGAGACGCAGTATTTT. Its translation: CASAWERETQYF.

The CDR3 nucleotides read TGTGCCAGTAACATGACCCCGCAGGGCTCGAACACTGAAGCTTTCTTT. It yields the protein CASNMTPQGSNTEAFF. The chain has TRBV19 and TRBJ1-1; the D gene is possibly TRBD1 (5 bases). The germline V and J ends were trimmed by 7 bases and 1 base, with 19 bases remaining between them. This CDR3 has 16 amino acids. Germline V gene data show CDR1 as LNHDA and CDR2 as SQIVND (reference sequence).

V gene TRBV15 combines with J gene TRBJ2-1; 10 nucleotides match TRBD2. V lost 5 bases to trimming and J lost 8 bases; unmatched junction nucleotides: 9. Germline loops: CDR1 LNHNV, CDR2 YYDKDF (reference sequence). This CDR3 region has 15 residues. CDR3 sequence: CATSPQRGGFYEQFF. CDR3 coding DNA: TGTGCCACCAGCCCACAGCGGGGGGGCTTCTATGAGCAGTTCTTC. The complete variable domain, with remaining parts taken from reference TRBV15 and TRBJ2-1, reads DAMVIQNPRYQVTQFGKPVTLSCSQTLNHNVMYWYQQKSSQAPKLLFHYYDKDFNNEADTPDNFQSRRPNTSFCFLDIRSPGLGDTAMYLCATSPQRGGFYEQFFGPGTRLTVL.

The V and J genes are TRBV5-4 and TRBJ2-2; D is perhaps TRBD2 (5 bases). Germline loops: CDR1 SGHNT, CDR2 YYREEE (reference sequence). Trimming stripped 9 bases from V and 4 bases from J, with 19 bases between. The CDR3 sequence is 15 residues long. CDR3 nucleotides: TGTGCCACCACACTCCCGGGGATGACCACCGGGGAGCTGTTTTTT. Amino acid sequence: CATTLPGMTTGELFF. The full variable domain, completed using reference TRBV5-4 and TRBJ2-2, is ETGVTQSPTHLIKTRGQQVTLRCSSQSGHNTVSWYQQALGQGPQFIFQYYREEENGRGNFPPRFSGLQFPNYSSELNVNALELDDSALYLCATTLPGMTTGELFFGEGSRLTVL.

This chain links TRBV6-5 with TRBJ1-1; TRBD1 agrees at 8 bases. The V gene end was trimmed by 5 bases and the J gene end by 6 bases; junction bases not matched to a gene: 11. There are 15 residues in the CDR3. The germline V gene encodes CDR1 MNHEY and CDR2 SVGAGI. The chain's CDR3 is CASSMKPAGGPEAFF. CDR3 DNA sequence: TGTGCCAGCAGTATGAAACCAGCAGGGGGCCCTGAAGCTTTCTTT.

The chain links TRBV6-1 to TRBJ1-3; possible D gene TRBD1, 6 bases. The CDR3 spans 15 residues. V was pared by 6 bases and J by 4 bases, with 16 bases between. Germline CDR1 is MNHNS and CDR2 is SASEGT. In nucleotides, the CDR3 is TGTGCCAGCAGAATCACAGGGAGATACGGAAACACCATATATTTT. It translates to CASRITGRYGNTIYF.

A single count supports this clone. The chain carries TRBV10-3 and TRBJ1-1; a weak D match, TRBD1 (6 bases). Germline V gives CDR1 ENHRY, CDR2 SYGVKD. Deletions cut 2 bases from V and 1 base from J, with 23 bases between. The CDR3 has 19 residues. Here the CDR3 DNA reads TGTGCCATCAGTGAGAGATTAGGGGGGGCAACTTTGCGGAACACTGAAGCTTTCTTT. As protein: CAISERLGGATLRNTEAFF.

The chain is built from TRBV6-5 and TRBJ1-5; D is uncertain. Per germline, CDR1 MNHEY and CDR2 SVGAGI. V was clipped by 0 bases and J by 7 bases, with 13 bases between them. The CDR3 sequence is 15 residues long. CDR3 sequence (DNA): TGTGCCAGCAGTTACTCTTCTTGGGGAGGCCAGCCCCAGCATTTT. Amino acids: CASSYSSWGGQPQHF.

The V call is TRBV7-9, the J call TRBJ2-1; 7 nucleotides line up with TRBD1. CDR3 length: 16 residues. Losses at the gene ends were 5 bases for V and 6 bases for J; bases not matched to a gene: 13. Per the germline V gene, CDR1 is SEHNR and CDR2 is FQNEAQ (reference sequence). Here the CDR3 reads CASSDLLATGSNEQFF. Here the CDR3 DNA reads TGTGCCAGCAGCGACCTTTTGGCGACAGGGAGCAATGAGCAGTTCTTC.

This chain links TRBV5-4 with TRBJ2-1; TRBD2 aligns across 13 bases. V lost 2 bases to trimming and J lost 8 bases; unmatched junction nucleotides: 4. The CDR3 contains 15 residues. Germline CDR1 and CDR2: SGHNT and YYREEE (reference sequence). The CDR3 region has the DNA TGTGCCAGCAGCTTACTAGCGGGGGGGCAGGATGAGCAGTTCTTC. Protein: CASSLLAGGQDEQFF.

The CDR3 sequence: CAWSVGGASGNTIYF. CDR3 nucleotides: TGTGCCTGGAGTGTAGGGGGGGCGTCTGGAAACACCATATATTTT. This sequence joins TRBV30 and TRBJ1-3, with TRBD1 as a possible D gene (6 bases). This CDR3 spans 15 amino acids. V was trimmed by 0 bases and J by 1 base, leaving 10 bases between them. Germline V gives CDR1 GTSNPN, CDR2 SVGIG (reference sequence).

The chain is built from TRBV6-5 and TRBJ1-2; D gene unclear. With 6 bases removed from V and 4 bases from J, the gap between germline ends came to 9 bases. Germline CDR1 is MNHEY and CDR2 is SVGAGI. The CDR3 totals 12 residues. The CDR3 DNA is TGTGCCAGCAGCCCCGGGGTCTATGGCTACACCTTC. Its protein is CASSPGVYGYTF.